Below are 23 T cell receptor beta chains sequenced from a single sample in a study of T cells after posttransplantation cyclophosphamide. Only in-frame clones appear in the TCRdb table, and some are missing; sequencing was by immunoSEQ multiplex PCR. The sample lists under 75,000 clones, 93% occurring once. The sample consisted of PBMCs. The receptor set was obtained from a woman between 25 and 40 years old in good health and a related stem cell transplant donor.

The chain carries TRBV5-1 and TRBJ2-1, with 9 bases matching TRBD1. V lost 2 bases to trimming and J lost 6 bases; unmatched junction nucleotides: 3. The CDR3 is 14 amino acids. The germline V gene has CDR1 SGHRS and CDR2 YFSETQ. The chain's CDR3 is CASSFLTGGNEQFF. In DNA, the CDR3 is TGCGCCAGCAGCTTCCTGACAGGGGGCAATGAGCAGTTCTTC.

The V gene is TRBV9, the J gene TRBJ2-2, with D maybe TRBD1 (6 bases). The CDR3 runs 14 residues. Deletions cut 3 bases from V and 0 bases from J, with 6 bases between. Germline assignment: CDR1 SGDLS and CDR2 YYNGEE. This chain's CDR3 is CASSGTANTGELFF. The CDR3 DNA is TGTGCCAGCAGCGGGACAGCGAACACCGGGGAGCTGTTTTTT.

This chain joins TRBV5-4 and TRBJ1-6; possibly TRBD1 for D (5 bases). The CDR3 covers 14 residues. CDR1 is SGHNT, CDR2 YYREEE, per germline (reference sequence). Trimming cost V 0 bases and J 8 bases, with 9 bases left between them. The CDR3 bases are TGTGCCAGCAGCTTGGATAGGGGTCATTCACCCCTCCACTTT. Its protein is CASSLDRGHSPLHF. Full variable domain (outside the CDR3, taken from reference TRBV5-4 and TRBJ1-6): ETGVTQSPTHLIKTRGQQVTLRCSSQSGHNTVSWYQQALGQGPQFIFQYYREEENGRGNFPPRFSGLQFPNYSSELNVNALELDDSALYLCASSLDRGHSPLHFGNGTRLTVT.

The chain links TRBV5-1 to TRBJ2-2, with 8 bases lining up with TRBD1. The germline CDR1 and CDR2 sequences are SGHRS and YFSETQ. V gave up 1 base and J gave up 1 base; unmatched junction bases: 3. This CDR3 spans 16 amino acids. The CDR3 nucleotides read TGCGCCAGCAGCTTGACCGGGACAGGGAACACCGGGGAGCTGTTTTTT. It yields the protein CASSLTGTGNTGELFF.

The rearrangement uses TRBV7-8 and TRBJ1-4, with D uncertain. There are 21 residues in the CDR3. Trimming pared 3 bases from V and 6 bases from J, leaving 32 bases between. Germline V lookup: CDR1 SGHVS, CDR2 FQNEAQ. The CDR3 here is CASSFRVTARQEIGVYEKLFF. The CDR3 DNA is TGTGCCAGCAGCTTTCGAGTAACGGCTCGGCAGGAAATCGGGGTTTATGAAAAACTGTTTTTT. The variable domain in full, with the rest retrieved from reference TRBV7-8 and TRBJ1-4, is GAGVSQSPRYKVAKRGQDVALRCDPISGHVSLFWYQQALGQGPEFLTYFQNEAQLDKSGLPSDRFFAERPEGSVSTLKIQRTQQEDSAVYLCASSFRVTARQEIGVYEKLFFGSGTQLSVL.

A single count supports this clone. This chain uses TRBV6-6 with TRBJ1-1; D not certain. CDR3 length: 15 residues. From germline, CDR1 is MNHNY and CDR2 SVGAGI (reference sequence). V lost 0 bases and J lost 2, with 10 bases in between. CDR3 loop: CASSYSSGENTEAFF. DNA of the CDR3: TGTGCCAGCAGTTACTCCAGTGGGGAAAACACTGAAGCTTTCTTT.

This clone has only one observation. V usage is TRBV7-2 and J usage is TRBJ1-6; possible D gene TRBD1, 5 bases. The germline V gene encodes CDR1 SGHTA and CDR2 FQGNSA. This CDR3 spans 16 amino acids. V shed 5 bases and J shed 2 bases, with 13 bases lying between them. In DNA, the CDR3 is TGTGCCAGCAGCACACCCCCAGGGACCTATAATTCACCCCTCCACTTT. Its translation is CASSTPPGTYNSPLHF. Full variable domain (outside the CDR3, taken from reference TRBV7-2 and TRBJ1-6): GAGVSQSPSNKVTEKGKDVELRCDPISGHTALYWYRQSLGQGLEFLIYFQGNSAPDKSGLPSDRFSAERTGGSVSTLTIQRTQQEDSAVYLCASSTPPGTYNSPLHFGNGTRLTVT.

This clone was recorded only once. The chain links TRBV25-1 to TRBJ1-5, with 7 nucleotides matching TRBD1. CDR1 is MGHDK, CDR2 SYGVNS, per germline. V lost 3 bases, J lost 11 bases, and 7 bases stayed unmatched. There are 13 residues in the CDR3. CDR3 DNA sequence: TGTGCCAGCAGTGAGGGGAGCAGGGGGACCCAGCATTTT. Translation gives CASSEGSRGTQHF. Variable domain in full (rest from reference TRBV25-1 and TRBJ1-5): EADIYQTPRYLVIGTGKKITLECSQTMGHDKMYWYQQDPGMELHLIHYSYGVNSTEKGDLSSESTVSRIRTEHFPLTLESARPSHTSQYLCASSEGSRGTQHFGDGTRLSIL.

The genes are TRBV4-3 and TRBJ2-7, with 7 bases lining up with TRBD1. With 0 bases clipped from V and 3 bases from J, the junction kept 8 bases outside the gene matches. This CDR3 is 16 amino acids long. Germline V gene lookup returns CDR1 LGHNA and CDR2 YSLEER. CDR3 loop: CASSQDIATGDYEQYF. CDR3 coding DNA: TGCGCCAGCAGCCAAGATATTGCAACAGGGGACTACGAGCAGTACTTC.

V gene TRBV7-2 combines with J gene TRBJ2-3, with 11 bases fitting TRBD2. Germline V lookup: CDR1 SGHTA, CDR2 FQGNSA. The CDR3 sequence is 18 residues long. After removal of 2 bases from V and 2 bases from J, the junction contained 9 bases not matched to a gene. The CDR3 DNA is TGTGCCAGCAGCTTATGGGGGGCTAGCGGGGGGTTCACAGATACGCAGTATTTT. It encodes CASSLWGASGGFTDTQYF.

The chain employs TRBV9 and TRBJ2-7, with 8 bases fitting TRBD1. CDR1 is SGDLS and CDR2 is YYNGEE in the germline V gene. V lost 4 bases to trimming and J lost 5 bases; unmatched junction nucleotides: 8. The CDR3 spans 14 residues. The DNA of the CDR3 is TGTGCCAGCAGCTTAACAGGGGGGTCCGACGAGCAGTACTTC. As protein: CASSLTGGSDEQYF.

The genes are TRBV18 and TRBJ1-1, with 7 bases aligning to TRBD1. V shed 2 bases and J 1 base; nucleotides not matched to a gene: 7. CDR3 length: 16 residues. CDR1 is KGHSH, CDR2 LQKENI, per germline. The CDR3 DNA sequence: TGTGCCAGCTCACCAGCCGGGACAGTAGGGAACACTGAAGCTTTCTTT. Protein: CASSPAGTVGNTEAFF.

The table lists this clone with a count of one. The V call is TRBV11-1, the J call TRBJ2-4, with 7 bases matching TRBD2. CDR1 is SGHAT and CDR2 is FQDESV in the germline V gene (reference sequence). With 1 base clipped from V and 0 bases from J, the junction kept 6 bases outside the gene matches. CDR3 length: 17 amino acids. In DNA, the CDR3 is TGTGCCAGCAGCTTAGGGGGAGGGGAGCTAGCCAAAAACATTCAGTACTTC. Translated, it gives CASSLGGGELAKNIQYF. The whole variable domain, remainder taken from reference TRBV11-1 and TRBJ2-4, is EAEVAQSPRYKITEKSQAVAFWCDPISGHATLYWYRQILGQGPELLVQFQDESVVDDSQLPKDRFSAERLKGVDSTLKIQPAELGDSAMYLCASSLGGGELAKNIQYFGAGTRLSVL.

This clone appeared a single time. The rearrangement joins TRBV7-9 to TRBJ2-2; D is unclear. CDR1 is SEHNR, CDR2 FQNEAQ, per germline (reference sequence). Trimming took 6 bases from V and 1 from J, leaving 6 bases between them. CDR3 length: 13 residues. The CDR3 protein is CASRKRNTGELFF. DNA for the CDR3: TGTGCCAGCAGAAAGAGGAACACCGGGGAGCTGTTTTTT.

V is TRBV2 and J is TRBJ1-2, with TRBD1 matching 7 bases. Losses at the gene ends were 1 base for V and 9 bases for J; bases not matched to a gene: 5. The CDR3 runs to 13 residues. Germline V CDR1 and CDR2: SNHLY, FYNNEI. DNA for the CDR3: TGTGCCAGCAGTGAAGGAACAGGGGATCGCTACACCTTC. Protein product: CASSEGTGDRYTF.

The V call is TRBV7-9, the J call TRBJ2-7; 8 nucleotides agree with TRBD1. With 4 bases clipped from V and 9 bases from J, the junction kept 20 bases outside the gene matches. CDR3 length: 17 amino acids. Germline CDR1 is SEHNR and CDR2 is FQNEAQ (reference sequence). Here the CDR3 reads CASSSRWGRQGPFGQYF. The CDR3 nucleotides are TGTGCCAGCAGCTCTAGGTGGGGTCGACAGGGGCCTTTTGGGCAGTACTTC.

The rearrangement uses TRBV5-1 and TRBJ2-5, with 7 bases lining up with TRBD1. The CDR3 loop spans 14 amino acids. Germline CDR1 SGHRS, CDR2 YFSETQ. The ends lost 4 bases at V and 7 bases at J; junction bases unmatched: 10. The CDR3 region is CASSTGTEKGTQYF. Here the CDR3 DNA reads TGCGCCAGCAGCACAGGGACAGAGAAGGGGACCCAGTACTTC.

CDR3 nucleotide sequence: TGTGCCAGCAGCTCCCGACTAGCGGGCACCTACGAGCAGTACTTC. Encoded protein: CASSSRLAGTYEQYF. The gene calls are TRBV5-6 and TRBJ2-7, with 10 bases identical to TRBD2. Germline V gives CDR1 SGHDT, CDR2 YYEEEE. The ends lost 3 bases at V and 2 bases at J; junction bases unmatched: 5. The CDR3 runs 15 residues.

The CDR3 protein is CASSQDLAGGSPLHF. The CDR3 DNA reads as TGCGCCAGCAGCCAAGATCTGGCAGGCGGTTCACCCCTCCACTTT. The rearrangement joins TRBV4-3 to TRBJ1-6; D gene unclear. V lost 0 bases to trimming and J lost 9 bases, with 12 bases between them. Per the germline V gene, CDR1 is LGHNA and CDR2 is YSLEER. The CDR3 covers 15 residues.

This sequence joins TRBV5-1 and TRBJ2-7; 8 bases are shared with TRBD1. The CDR3 loop spans 14 amino acids. Unmatched junction bases numbered 1, after V lost 0 bases and J lost 2 bases. In germline, CDR1 is SGHRS, CDR2 YFSETQ. The CDR3 here is CASSLAQGAYEQYF. CDR3 DNA: TGCGCCAGCAGCTTGGCACAGGGGGCCTACGAGCAGTACTTC.

The chain uses TRBV28 and TRBJ1-5; TRBD1 might be the D (6 bases). Trimming took 4 bases from V and 0 from J, leaving 10 bases between them. This CDR3 contains 15 residues. Germline-derived CDR1 and CDR2 are MDHEN and SYDVKM. In DNA, the CDR3 is TGTGCCAGCAGTTCCCTGGGACATAGCAATCAGCCCCAGCATTTT. Encoded protein: CASSSLGHSNQPQHF.

The chain is built from TRBV5-1 and TRBJ2-5; 12 bases are shared with TRBD2. Germline trimming cut 4 bases from V and 5 bases from J; bases unmatched to any gene: 9. Germline V gene sequence: CDR1 SGHRS, CDR2 YFSETQ. The length of the CDR3 is 16 residues. In nucleotides, the CDR3 is TGCGCCAGCAGCCCCCGGACTAGCGGGGCGGGGGAGACCCAGTACTTC. It specifies CASSPRTSGAGETQYF.

About this clone: The identical CDR3 is also encoded by other nucleotide sequences in the sample. This chain links TRBV7-2 with TRBJ2-7, with 13 bases lining up with TRBD2. Germline assignment: CDR1 SGHTA and CDR2 FQGNSA. CDR3 length: 14 amino acids. V lost 5 bases, J lost 2 bases, and 0 bases stayed unmatched. CDR3 amino acids: CASSGTSGAYEQYF. In DNA, the CDR3 is TGTGCCAGCAGCGGGACTAGCGGGGCCTACGAGCAGTACTTC.